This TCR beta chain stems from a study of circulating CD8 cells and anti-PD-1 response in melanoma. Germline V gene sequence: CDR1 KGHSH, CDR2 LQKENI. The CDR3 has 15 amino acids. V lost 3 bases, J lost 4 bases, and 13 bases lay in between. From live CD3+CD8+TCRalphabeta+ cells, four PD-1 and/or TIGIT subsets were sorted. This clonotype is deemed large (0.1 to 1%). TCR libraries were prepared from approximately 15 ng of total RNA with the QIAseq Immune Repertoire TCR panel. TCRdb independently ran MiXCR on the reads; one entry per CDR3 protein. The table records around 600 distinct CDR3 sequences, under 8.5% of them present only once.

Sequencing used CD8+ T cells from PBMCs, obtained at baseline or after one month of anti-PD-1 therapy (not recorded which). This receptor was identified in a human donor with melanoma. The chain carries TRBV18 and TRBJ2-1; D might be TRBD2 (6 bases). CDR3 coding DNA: TGTGCCAGCTCACCCTCCCGGGACTTTTACAATGAGCAGTTCTTC. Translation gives CASSPSRDFYNEQFF.